The table lists the clone carrying this T cell receptor (delta chain) with a few counts. The mismatch at residue 5 between this DNA's translation and the TCRdb protein of a much larger clone likely reflects a read error; the protein shown is translated from the DNA. TCRdb re-called clones from the RT-PCR reads using CATT. Among about 5,700 delta-chain clones, more than 1.5% were seen once, and the ten largest hold 19%. This sample is drawn from a study of gamma-delta T cells after stem cell transplantation. Trimming removed 3 bases at V and 2 bases at J, with 18 bases between. The CDR3 has 16 residues. Germline lookup yields CDR1 GEAIGNYY and CDR2 EKD.

The material sequenced was gamma-delta T cells. The chain is built from TRDV2 and TRDJ1; D possibly corresponds to TRDD3 (6 bases). The receptor was derived from a human donor. It is not recorded whose cells these are; they may come from a transplant donor. The CDR3 region is CACDVVGGPWTDKLIF. In DNA form, the CDR3 reads TGTGCCTGTGACGTGGTTGGGGGTCCTTGGACCGATAAACTCATCTTT.